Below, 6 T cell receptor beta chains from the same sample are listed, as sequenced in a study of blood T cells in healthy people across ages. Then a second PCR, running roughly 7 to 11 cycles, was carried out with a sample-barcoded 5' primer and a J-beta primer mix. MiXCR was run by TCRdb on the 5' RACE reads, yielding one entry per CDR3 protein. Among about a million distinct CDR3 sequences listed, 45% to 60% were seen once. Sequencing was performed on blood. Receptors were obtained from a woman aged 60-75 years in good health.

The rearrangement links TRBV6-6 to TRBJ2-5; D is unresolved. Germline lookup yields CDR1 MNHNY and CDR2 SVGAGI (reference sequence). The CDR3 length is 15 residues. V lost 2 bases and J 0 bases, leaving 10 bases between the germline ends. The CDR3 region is CASSYELLYQETQYF. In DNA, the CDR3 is TGTGCCAGCAGTTACGAACTTCTGTACCAAGAGACCCAGTACTTC.

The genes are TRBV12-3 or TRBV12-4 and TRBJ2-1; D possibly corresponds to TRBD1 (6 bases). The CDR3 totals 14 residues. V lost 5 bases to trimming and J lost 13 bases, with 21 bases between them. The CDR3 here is CASSLRQDQETQFF. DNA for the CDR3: TGTGCCAGCAGTCTCAGACAGGATCAAGAGACCCAGTTCTTC.

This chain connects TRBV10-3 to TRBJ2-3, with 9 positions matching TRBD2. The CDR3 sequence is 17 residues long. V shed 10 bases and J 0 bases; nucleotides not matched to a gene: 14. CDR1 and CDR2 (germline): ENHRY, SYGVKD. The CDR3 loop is CATEAIAGALSTDTQYF. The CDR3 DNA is TGTGCCACCGAGGCCATAGCGGGAGCCCTAAGCACAGATACGCAGTATTTT.

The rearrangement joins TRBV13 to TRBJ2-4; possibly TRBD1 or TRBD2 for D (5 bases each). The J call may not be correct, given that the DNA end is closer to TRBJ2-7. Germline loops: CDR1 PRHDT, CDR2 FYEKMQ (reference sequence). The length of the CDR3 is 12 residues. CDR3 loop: CASTTGGSEQYF. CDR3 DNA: TGTGCCAGCACCACTGGGGGATCCGAGCAGTACTTC.

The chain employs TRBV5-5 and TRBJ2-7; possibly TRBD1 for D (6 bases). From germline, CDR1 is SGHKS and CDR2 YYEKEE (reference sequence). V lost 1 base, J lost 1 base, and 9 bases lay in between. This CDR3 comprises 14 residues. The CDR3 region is CASSLWQGSYEQYF. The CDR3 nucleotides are TGTGCCAGCAGCTTGTGGCAGGGGTCCTACGAGCAGTACTTC.

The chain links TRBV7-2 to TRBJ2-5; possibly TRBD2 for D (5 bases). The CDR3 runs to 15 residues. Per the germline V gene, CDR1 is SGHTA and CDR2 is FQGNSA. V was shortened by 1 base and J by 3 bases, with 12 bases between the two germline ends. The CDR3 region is CASSLVLREKETQYF. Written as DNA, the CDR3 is TGTGCCAGCAGCTTAGTACTTCGGGAAAAAGAGACCCAGTACTTC. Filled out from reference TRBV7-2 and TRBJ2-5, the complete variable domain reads GAGVSQSPSNKVTEKGKDVELRCDPISGHTALYWYRQSLGQGLEFLIYFQGNSAPDKSGLPSDRFSAERTGGSVSTLTIQRTQQEDSAVYLCASSLVLREKETQYFGPGTRLLVL.